This T cell receptor beta chain derives from a study of cytomegalovirus exposure and HLA in healthy donors. Study observations and caveats: Later analysis indicated greater clonal expansion among HLA-associated TCR beta chains than among equally common other chains. Researchers reportedly found TCR beta sequences accurately predicted most subjects' HLA-A and HLA-B alleles. According to an earlier analysis, most TCR beta V segments yielded productive rearrangements about 87% or about 30% of the time. Reported results showed that the classifier diagnosed cytomegalovirus status with high specificity and sensitivity.

The PCR used 60 Vbeta and 13 Jbeta primers. Using immunoSEQ multiplex PCR, the repertoire was profiled, and TCRdb retains in-frame clones only, with some absent. Of about 130,000 clones in the sample, roughly 88% were seen once. The V segment lost 6 bases and the J segment 6 bases; nucleotides outside the gene matches: 14. The CDR3 runs 17 residues. Per germline, CDR1 SGHVS and CDR2 FQNEAQ. In regard to this clone: Its cognate antigen is unknown.

Source material: PBMCs. The chain has TRBV7-8 and TRBJ2-1; 10 nucleotides match TRBD2. The TCR sequence derives from a boy younger than 18 in good health and CMV-seronegative. CDR3 amino acids: CASSPSLAGGPINEQFF. The CDR3 nucleotides are TGTGCCAGCAGTCCCTCGTTAGCGGGAGGCCCGATCAATGAGCAGTTCTTC.